There are a few counts of the clone carrying this TCR beta chain. Generated by immunoSEQ multiplex PCR, the TCRdb table keeps only in-frame clones and is missing some. The sample holds fewer than 350,000 clones, roughly 90% seen once. The data were obtained in a study of blood T cell repertoires in COVID-19. The CDR3 has 14 residues. Germline lookup yields CDR1 SNHLY and CDR2 FYNNEI. V was pared by 6 bases and J by 1 base, with 4 bases of the junction left unmatched. This chain joins TRBV2 and TRBJ2-3; 7 bases are a match to TRBD2. This receptor was taken from a woman under 40 with COVID-19, enrolled during active disease. The specimen sequenced was peripheral blood. CDR3: CASRPTSGTDTQYF. CDR3 nucleotides: TGTGCCAGCAGACCAACTAGCGGCACAGATACGCAGTATTTT.